This T cell receptor (beta chain) emerged from a study of shared clonotypes between healthy human individuals. The ends were cut back, 1 base at V and 9 bases at J, with 13 bases in the middle. CDR3 length: 13 residues. From germline, CDR1 is SEHNR and CDR2 FQNEAQ (reference sequence). Only in-frame clones appear in the TCRdb table, and some are missing; sequencing was by immunoSEQ multiplex PCR. The sample gives 150,000 to 200,000 clones, just under 95% of which show up once; 0.067% is in the top ten. Donors included only healthy HIV-negative adults lacking recent acute infections or vaccinations. This chain links TRBV7-9 with TRBJ2-7; D may be TRBD2 (5 bases). Sequenced: naive CD4+ T cells sorted from blood. Subset in this sample: CD45RA+ positively selected. This clonotype was obtained from a woman aged 25 to 39 in good health. CDR3 sequence (DNA): TGTGCCAGCAGCTTAGAGACGGGCGCGGGGCAGTACTTC. Protein sequence: CASSLETGAGQYF.